What follows is one T cell receptor (beta chain) and its context. Clones were sequenced by immunoSEQ multiplex PCR, and TCRdb holds only the in-frame ones, with some missing. The data show around 150,000 clones, 75% to 90% seen once. The entry originates in a study of blood T cell repertoires in COVID-19. J gave up 5 bases and V 1 base, and 7 bases lay outside the gene matches. Per germline, CDR1 SGHNT and CDR2 YENEEA. The CDR3 is 16 residues long. This sequence originates from a woman in her fifties or sixties with active COVID-19. The sequencing sample was made of peripheral blood. The chain uses TRBV11-3 and TRBJ2-3, with 9 nucleotides matching TRBD1. The CDR3 is CASSLAGTGRKDTQYF. In DNA, the CDR3 is TGTGCCAGCAGCTTAGCCGGGACAGGGAGGAAAGATACGCAGTATTTT. The whole variable domain, remainder taken from reference TRBV11-3 and TRBJ2-3, is EAGVVQSPRYKIIEKKQPVAFWCNPISGHNTLYWYLQNLGQGPELLIRYENEEAVDDSQLPKDRFSAERLKGVDSTLKIQPAELGDSAVYLCASSLAGTGRKDTQYFGPGTRLTVL.